This TCR beta chain was captured by sequencing in a study of blood T cells in healthy people across ages. A remark on this clonotype: Its antigen is undetermined.

With a J-beta primer mix and a sample-barcoded 5' primer, a second PCR ran roughly 6 to 12 cycles. From each sample, at least 2.5 million paired-end reads containing CDR3 were obtained. Via MiXCR, TCRdb re-called the 5' RACE reads, giving one row per CDR3 protein. In the table there are over 1,500,000 distinct CDR3 sequences, about 50% of which are singletons. The CDR3 is 13 residues long. Germline-derived CDR1 and CDR2 are MNHEY and SMNVEV (reference sequence). The germline V and J ends were trimmed by 10 bases and 0 bases, with 12 bases remaining between them. Study results and limitations: CMV status of donors was unknown, possibly confounding expanded clonotype changes. Across the age range, TCR beta diversity per million T cells fell in a roughly linear way.

The chain joins TRBV27 to TRBJ1-2, with D uncertain. The receptor's source is a woman between 40 and 50 years old in good health. Sequencing input: blood. The CDR3 bases are TGTGCCACCTCGCGAGTAGCTAACTATGGCTACACCTTC. Protein: CATSRVANYGYTF.